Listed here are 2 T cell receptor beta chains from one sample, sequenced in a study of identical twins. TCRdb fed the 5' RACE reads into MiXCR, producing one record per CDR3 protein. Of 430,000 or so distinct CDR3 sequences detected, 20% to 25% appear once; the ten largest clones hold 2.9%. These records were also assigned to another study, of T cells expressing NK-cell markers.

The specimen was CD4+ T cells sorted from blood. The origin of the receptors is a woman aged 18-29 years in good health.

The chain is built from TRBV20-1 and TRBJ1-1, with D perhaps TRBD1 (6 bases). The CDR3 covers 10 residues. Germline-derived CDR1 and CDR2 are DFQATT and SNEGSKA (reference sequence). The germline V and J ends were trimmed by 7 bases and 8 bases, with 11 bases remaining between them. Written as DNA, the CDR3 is TGCAGTGTCCGGGACAAGGAAGCTTTCTTT. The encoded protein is CSVRDKEAFF.

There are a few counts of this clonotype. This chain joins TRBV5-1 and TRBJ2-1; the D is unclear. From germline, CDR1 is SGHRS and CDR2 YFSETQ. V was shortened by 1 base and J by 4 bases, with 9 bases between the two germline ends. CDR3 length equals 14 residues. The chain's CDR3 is CASSLSADYNEQFF. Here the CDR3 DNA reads TGCGCCAGCAGCTTGTCCGCAGATTACAATGAGCAGTTCTTC.